The rows below give T cell receptor beta chains drawn from one sample of a study of T cells in Graves' hyperthyroidism and ophthalmopathy. From the multiplex PCR reads, TCRdb called clonotypes with MiXCR, one entry per CDR3 protein. The sample holds nearly 750,000 distinct CDR3 sequences, 35% seen once. The sequencing input was blood. Source of these receptors: a woman between 40 and 55 years old with Graves' hyperthyroidism. CDR3s include the opening cysteine and the closing phenylalanine or tryptophan. The order of the fields is V gene, D gene, clone size, J gene, CDR3 protein, CDR3 DNA. The D gene is left open where the match is weak. Clone size, where shown, is once, few, many, or a class for clones that have expanded.

TRBV6-5	-	-	TRBJ1-1	CAISYSLLNTEAFF	TGTGCCATCAGTTACTCTCTGTTGAACACTGAAGCTTTCTTT
TRBV11-2	-	-	TRBJ1-2	CASSYPRPYYGYTF	TGTGCCAGCAGCTACCCCCGGCCTTACTATGGCTACACCTTC
TRBV10-3	-	-	TRBJ2-6	CAILGDSGANVLTF	TGTGCCATCCTGGGTGACTCTGGGGCCAACGTCCTGACTTTC
TRBV7-9	TRBD1	-	TRBJ1-2	CASSSPLGQGSLYGYTF	TGTGCCAGCAGCTCACCTCTTGGACAGGGTAGCCTCTATGGCTACACCTTC
TRBV29-1	TRBD1	-	TRBJ1-1	CSVDGTGSTEAFF	TGCAGCGTAGACGGGACAGGGAGCACTGAAGCTTTCTTT
TRBV19	-	many	TRBJ1-6	CASSLLRDTRGSPLHF	TGTGCCAGTAGTTTACTCCGGGACACGAGGGGTTCACCCCTCCACTTT
TRBV14	TRBD2	many	TRBJ2-7	CASSLIAGGHYEQYF	TGTGCCAGCAGCTTAATAGCGGGAGGCCACTACGAGCAGTACTTC
TRBV12-3/TRBV12-4	-	-	TRBJ1-1	CASSPRLNTEASF	TGTGCCAGCAGTCCCAGGTTGAACACTGAAGCTTCCTTT
TRBV6-5	-	-	TRBJ1-1	CASSKGNLNTEAFF	TGTGCCAGCAGCAAGGGGAACCTGAACACTGAAGCTTTCTTT
TRBV19	-	many	TRBJ1-5	CACRDSNQPQHF	TGTGCCTGCCGGGACAGCAATCAGCCCCAGCATTTT
TRBV6-5	-	few	TRBJ1-2	CASSYLYYTF	TGTGCCAGCAGTTATCTTTACTACACCTTC
TRBV19	TRBD1	many	TRBJ2-7	CASSTSGTGGFSREQYF	TGTGCCAGTAGTACCTCCGGGACAGGGGGTTTCTCTCGCGAGCAGTACTTC
TRBV20-1	TRBD1	-	TRBJ1-2	CSAMGLAGTGVVGYTF	TGCAGTGCTATGGGGCTAGCGGGGACAGGCGTTGTTGGCTACACCTTC
TRBV9	TRBD1	many	TRBJ1-2	CASSVTGTNYGYTF	TGTGCCAGCAGCGTGACAGGGACTAACTATGGCTACACCTTC
TRBV5-1	-	-	TRBJ2-3	CASSLEEVFTDTQYF	TGCGCCAGCAGCCTGGAAGAAGTGTTCACAGATACGCAGTATTTT
TRBV29-1	-	many	TRBJ1-1	CSVDSGGLNTEAFF	TGCAGCGTTGACTCGGGAGGCCTGAACACTGAAGCTTTCTTT
TRBV24-1	-	many	TRBJ1-5	CATSGRPHNQPQHF	TGTGCCACCTCCGGCCGGCCACACAATCAGCCCCAGCATTTT
TRBV5-5	-	-	TRBJ1-2	CASSLFHRLNYGYTF	TGTGCCAGCAGCTTGTTTCACCGCCTTAACTATGGCTACACCTTC
TRBV27	TRBD2	many	TRBJ2-7	CASRRGLAGEKQYF	TGTGCCAGCAGGAGGGGACTAGCGGGAGAAAAGCAGTACTTC
TRBV7-8	-	-	TRBJ2-6	CASSLRVLTF	TGTGCCAGCAGCCTCCGCGTCCTGACTTTC
TRBV29-1	-	few	TRBJ2-7	CSVEESGGNPYEQYF	TGCAGCGTTGAAGAAAGTGGTGGGAACCCCTACGAGCAGTACTTC
TRBV10-2	-	once	TRBJ2-7	CASSYYGAWGPEEYEQYF	TGTGCCAGCAGTTACTACGGCGCTTGGGGGCCGGAGGAATACGAGCAGTACTTC
TRBV11-2	-	few	TRBJ1-6	CASSDSSPLHF	TGTGCCAGCAGCGATAGTTCACCCCTCCACTTT
TRBV13	-	few	TRBJ1-2	CASSFFVGQSYGYTF	TGTGCCAGCAGCTTTTTTGTCGGACAGAGCTATGGCTACACCTTC
TRBV20-1	-	-	TRBJ2-3	CSASSGGMATDTQYF	TGCAGTGCTAGTTCAGGAGGGATGGCTACAGATACGCAGTATTTT
TRBV12-3/TRBV12-4	-	few	TRBJ1-6	CASSFSWSGTPREPLHF	TGTGCCAGCAGTTTTAGTTGGTCAGGGACGCCACGGGAGCCCCTCCACTTT
TRBV14	-	-	TRBJ2-1	CASSQDGNGNEQFF	TGTGCCAGCAGCCAAGACGGGAACGGCAATGAGCAGTTCTTC
TRBV7-9	TRBD1	many	TRBJ1-1	CASSQTGGATEAFF	TGTGCCAGCAGCCAAACAGGGGGCGCGACTGAAGCTTTCTTT
TRBV7-2	TRBD2	-	TRBJ2-1	CASRPAHGSGGGANEQFF	TGTGCCAGCAGGCCTGCACATGGTTCGGGGGGGGGAGCCAATGAGCAGTTCTTC
TRBV7-2	-	-	TRBJ2-1	CASSLRRVYNEQFF	TGTGCCAGCAGCTTAAGACGGGTCTACAATGAGCAGTTCTTC
TRBV2	-	-	TRBJ1-2	CASSPGAEVYGYTF	TGTGCCAGCAGCCCCGGGGCGGAGGTCTATGGCTACACCTTC
TRBV20-1	TRBD2	-	TRBJ2-7	CGAGGTSGILEQYF	TGCGGTGCTGGGGGGACTAGCGGAATCCTCGAGCAGTACTTC
TRBV19	-	many	TRBJ1-5	CASSVRDYQHF	TGTGCCAGTAGTGTCCGGGATTACCAGCATTTT
TRBV4-3	TRBD2	few	TRBJ2-7	CASSGVQAGVYEQYF	TGCGCCAGCAGCGGGGTACAAGCGGGGGTCTACGAGCAGTACTTC
TRBV5-1	-	-	TRBJ2-7	CASSLAPGGPTYEQYF	TGCGCCAGCAGCTTGGCTCCCGGAGGACCCACCTACGAGCAGTACTTC
TRBV29-1	TRBD1	once	TRBJ2-1	CSVDWRTGMNEQFF	TGCAGCGTTGATTGGAGGACAGGGATGAATGAGCAGTTCTTC
TRBV12-3/TRBV12-4	TRBD1	many	TRBJ1-2	CASTSGTGVSGYTF	TGTGCCAGCACTAGCGGGACAGGGGTAAGCGGCTACACCTTC
TRBV20-1	TRBD1	many	TRBJ1-2	CSASGQGVIYGYTF	TGCAGTGCTAGCGGCCAGGGGGTTATCTATGGCTACACCTTC
TRBV6-5	TRBD1	many	TRBJ1-1	CASSYLLGRGRVGAEAFF	TGTGCCAGCAGTTACCTGTTGGGCAGGGGGCGCGTTGGCGCTGAAGCTTTCTTT
TRBV29-1	TRBD1	many	TRBJ2-7	CSVEGTGGRSYEQYF	TGCAGCGTGGAGGGGACAGGGGGGAGATCCTACGAGCAGTACTTC
TRBV10-1	TRBD2	few	TRBJ2-1	CASSDVLAGGYNEQFF	TGCGCCAGCAGCGACGTACTAGCGGGGGGATACAATGAGCAGTTCTTC
TRBV15	-	-	TRBJ1-5	CATSREGLLYNEPQHF	TGTGCCACCAGCAGAGAGGGGTTGCTATACAATGAGCCCCAGCATTTT
TRBV20-1	-	few	TRBJ1-2	CSAREYPGGYTF	TGCAGTGCTAGAGAATATCCGGGTGGCTACACCTTC
TRBV11-3	-	-	TRBJ2-7	CASSLGQVFNYEQYF	TGTGCCAGCAGCTTAGGACAGGTCTTCAACTACGAGCAGTACTTC
TRBV6-2/TRBV6-3	-	many	TRBJ1-5	CASSYPTVRSNQPQHF	TGTGCCAGCAGTTACCCGACGGTACGTAGCAATCAGCCCCAGCATTTT
TRBV19	TRBD1	-	TRBJ1-5	CASARGQGSQPQHF	TGTGCCAGTGCACGCGGACAGGGGAGTCAGCCCCAGCATTTT
TRBV7-9	-	few	TRBJ2-7	CASSVRAQGNEQYF	TGTGCCAGCAGCGTCCGGGCCCAAGGCAATGAGCAGTACTTC
TRBV5-1	TRBD2	many	TRBJ2-7	CASSLAGGNYEQYF	TGCGCCAGCAGCTTGGCGGGAGGGAACTACGAGCAGTACTTC
TRBV7-9	-	many	TRBJ1-5	CASSSGQNNQPQHF	TGTGCCAGCAGCTCGGGCCAAAACAATCAGCCCCAGCATTTT
TRBV9	-	-	TRBJ2-5	CASSVIGGLETQYF	TGTGCCAGCAGCGTAATCGGGGGGCTGGAGACCCAGTACTTC
TRBV10-1	-	few	TRBJ1-2	CASSEFSRDPHGYTF	TGCGCCAGCAGTGAGTTTTCTCGGGATCCCCATGGCTACACCTTC
TRBV7-9	-	many	TRBJ1-6	CASSLVLRESPLHF	TGTGCCAGCAGCTTAGTCCTCAGGGAGTCACCCCTCCACTTT
TRBV20-1	-	-	TRBJ1-5	CSARVDNSNQPQHF	TGCAGTGCTAGAGTGGACAATAGCAATCAGCCCCAGCATTTT
TRBV3-1	-	few	TRBJ1-5	CASSQDSDAGQPQHF	TGTGCCAGCAGCCAAGATTCTGATGCGGGTCAGCCCCAGCATTTT
TRBV29-1	-	few	TRBJ1-6	CSSLPGGVRVYNSPLHF	TGCAGCTCTCTGCCGGGGGGGGTGCGGGTCTATAATTCACCCCTCCACTTT
TRBV6-2/TRBV6-3	-	-	TRBJ2-7	CASIGDSSTYEQYF	TGTGCCAGCATCGGCGACTCCTCTACCTACGAGCAGTACTTC
TRBV7-9	-	many	TRBJ1-2	CASNKAEYGYTF	TGTGCCAGCAACAAAGCGGAGTATGGCTACACCTTC
TRBV7-9	-	-	TRBJ2-3	CASSPEESAQDTQYF	TGTGCCAGTAGCCCCGAGGAATCAGCCCAAGATACGCAGTATTTT
TRBV14	-	many	TRBJ1-2	CASSPQEIGYTF	TGTGCCAGCAGCCCACAGGAAATCGGCTACACCTTC
TRBV28	-	-	TRBJ2-7	CASTPRGYPSYEQYF	TGTGCCAGCACCCCTCGTGGTTACCCCTCCTACGAGCAGTACTTC